These 16 T cell receptor beta chains were all obtained from the same sample, sequenced in a study of T cell responses to AZD1222 COVID-19 vaccine. Measured with immunoSEQ multiplex PCR; TCRdb has only the in-frame clones, and not every one. The profile shows roughly 200,000 clones, roughly 94% of them singletons. This sample comprised peripheral blood, obtained 28 days after the second dose of the MenACWY control vaccine. The source of these receptors is an adult who received the MenACWY meningococcal vaccine as a control.

The V and J genes are TRBV30 and TRBJ2-5; no reliable D call. The V and J ends lost 0 bases and 0 bases respectively, with 2 bases between them. CDR3 length: 12 amino acids. The germline CDR1 and CDR2 sequences are GTSNPN and SVGIG (reference sequence). The DNA for the CDR3 is TGTGCCTGGAGTGTCAACCAAGAGACCCAGTACTTC. It specifies CAWSVNQETQYF.

The chain links TRBV7-9 to TRBJ2-4, with D perhaps TRBD2 (6 bases). The CDR3 is 17 residues long. Deletions cut 0 bases from V and 2 bases from J, with 14 bases between. Germline CDR1 reads SEHNR; CDR2 reads FQNEAQ (reference sequence). The CDR3: CASSLAEGRLTKNIQYF. As DNA, the CDR3 is TGTGCCAGCAGCTTAGCGGAGGGTAGGCTGACCAAAAACATTCAGTACTTC.

V is TRBV19 and J is TRBJ2-1, with TRBD2 identical over 10 bases. The CDR3 spans 15 residues. Germline CDR1 reads LNHDA; CDR2 reads SQIVND (reference sequence). Germline trimming cut 6 bases from V and 8 bases from J; bases unmatched to any gene: 10. The CDR3 DNA reads as TGTGCCAGTAGCCCGAGGGCTAGCGGGAGCGATGAGCAGTTCTTC. Its protein is CASSPRASGSDEQFF.

This chain joins TRBV18 and TRBJ2-7; possible D gene TRBD1, 6 bases. Per the germline V gene, CDR1 is KGHSH and CDR2 is LQKENI. The CDR3 contains 15 residues. Trimming removed 3 bases at V and 1 base at J, with 13 bases between. CDR3 DNA: TGTGCCAGCTCACCCACCGAGGGGGTTTCCTACGAGCAGTACTTC. Translating gives CASSPTEGVSYEQYF.

The chain has TRBV4-1 and TRBJ2-3; 12 nucleotides match TRBD1. Looked up from germline, CDR1 is MGHRA and CDR2 is YSYEKL. V was pared by 5 bases and J by 5 bases, with 8 bases of the junction left unmatched. The CDR3 runs 16 residues. In nucleotides, the CDR3 is TGCGCCAGCAGCAGGGACAGGGGGCAAGGTGGAGATACGCAGTATTTT. This translates into CASSRDRGQGGDTQYF.

The table lists this clone with a count of one. The rearrangement links TRBV6-5 to TRBJ1-3; unclear D gene. The CDR3 is 13 amino acids. Germline loops: CDR1 MNHEY, CDR2 SVGAGI. Deletions cut 6 bases from V and 0 bases from J, with 6 bases between. In DNA, the CDR3 is TGTGCCAGCAGGGGCTACTCTGGAAACACCATATATTTT. The encoded protein is CASRGYSGNTIYF.

The chain links TRBV28 to TRBJ1-2; 9 bases fit TRBD1. V gave up 4 bases and J gave up 4 bases; unmatched junction bases: 7. The CDR3 runs to 15 residues. Germline lookup yields CDR1 MDHEN and CDR2 SYDVKM. CDR3 loop: CASSSGTGTSYGYTF. CDR3 DNA sequence: TGTGCCAGCAGTTCCGGGACAGGGACTAGCTATGGCTACACCTTC.

This rearrangement joins TRBV7-9 to TRBJ1-2; D is ambiguous. CDR3 length: 13 residues. CDR1 is SEHNR, CDR2 FQNEAQ, per germline (reference sequence). The V end lost 2 bases, the J end lost 8 bases, and 12 bases lay between the germline ends. As DNA, the CDR3 is TGTGCCAGCAGCTTACCCGCTGGGCGAGGCTACACCTTC. It translates to CASSLPAGRGYTF.

The chain uses TRBV27 and TRBJ2-7; no firm D call. The germline gives CDR1 MNHEY, CDR2 SMNVEV (reference sequence). The V end lost 2 bases, the J end lost 1 base, and 9 bases lay between the germline ends. CDR3 length equals 14 residues. CDR3 in amino acids: CASSLNYYSYEQYF. CDR3 nucleotide sequence: TGTGCCAGCAGTTTAAACTATTATTCCTACGAGCAGTACTTC.

This clone was recorded only once. V usage is TRBV20-1 and J usage is TRBJ2-1; D may be TRBD2 (5 bases). Trimming took off 3 bases at V and 9 bases at J, with 12 bases between the two ends. The germline gives CDR1 DFQATT, CDR2 SNEGSKA (reference sequence). The CDR3 is 12 residues long. CDR3 sequence (DNA): TGCAGTGCTAGTCCTACTAGTATTGAGCAGTTCTTC. Translation gives CSASPTSIEQFF.

The genes are TRBV7-2 and TRBJ1-4; 8 bases match TRBD1. V was clipped by 5 bases and J by 10 bases; unmatched bases: 6. CDR3 length equals 13 residues. Germline assignment: CDR1 SGHTA and CDR2 FQGNSA. This CDR3 is CASSLGQGGKLFF. The CDR3 region has the DNA TGTGCCAGCAGCCTTGGACAGGGAGGAAAACTGTTTTTT.

The sample holds one count of this clone. The V and J genes are TRBV7-3 and TRBJ2-7, with D unclear. Trimming took off 3 bases at V and 1 base at J, with 16 bases between the two ends. This CDR3 has 16 residues. Germline CDR1 reads SGHTA; CDR2 reads FQGTGA. The CDR3 sequence is CASSFRAPLHSYEQYF. CDR3 nucleotide sequence: TGTGCCAGCAGCTTTAGGGCTCCACTTCATTCCTACGAGCAGTACTTC.

The chain carries TRBV5-6 and TRBJ2-3; D ambiguous. This CDR3 spans 11 amino acids. The germline V gene has CDR1 SGHDT and CDR2 YYEEEE. V gave up 0 bases and J gave up 4 bases, with 0 bases separating them. CDR3 loop: CASSLADTQYF. The CDR3 DNA reads TGTGCCAGCAGCTTGGCAGATACGCAGTATTTT.

The V gene is TRBV6-5, the J gene TRBJ1-4, with a possible D match to TRBD1 (5 bases). The CDR3 extends over 15 amino acids. The germline V and J ends were trimmed by 2 bases and 5 bases, with 12 bases remaining between them. Per the germline V gene, CDR1 is MNHEY and CDR2 is SVGAGI. CDR3 residues: CASSYPQGTNEKLFF. As DNA, the CDR3 is TGTGCCAGCAGTTACCCTCAGGGAACAAATGAAAAACTGTTTTTT.

The gene calls are TRBV19 and TRBJ2-7, with 11 bases fitting TRBD2. The V gene's germline CDR1 is LNHDA and CDR2 SQIVND (reference sequence). This CDR3 has 14 amino acids. Trimming removed 6 bases from V and 6 bases from J; junction bases left unmatched: 7. The CDR3 reads CASSPTSGATEQYF. The CDR3 coding sequence is TGTGCCAGTAGCCCGACTAGCGGGGCAACCGAGCAGTACTTC.

The chain recombines TRBV5-1 with TRBJ1-1; D remains ambiguous. The CDR3 sequence is 12 residues long. Germline V gene lookup returns CDR1 SGHRS and CDR2 YFSETQ. V was clipped by 0 bases and J by 7 bases, with 7 bases between them. In DNA form, the CDR3 reads TGCGCCAGCAGCTTGGGGGAGGGTGAAGCTTTCTTT. Protein sequence: CASSLGEGEAFF.